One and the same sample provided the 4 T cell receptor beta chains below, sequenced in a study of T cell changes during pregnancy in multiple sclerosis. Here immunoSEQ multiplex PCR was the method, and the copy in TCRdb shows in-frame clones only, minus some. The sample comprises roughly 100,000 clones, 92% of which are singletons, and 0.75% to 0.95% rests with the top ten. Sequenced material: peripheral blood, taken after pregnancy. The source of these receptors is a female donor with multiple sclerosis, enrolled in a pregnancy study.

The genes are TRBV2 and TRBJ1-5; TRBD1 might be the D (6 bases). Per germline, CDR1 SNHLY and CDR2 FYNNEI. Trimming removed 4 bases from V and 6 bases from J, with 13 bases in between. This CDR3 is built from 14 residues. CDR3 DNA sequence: TGTGCCAGCAGTGGATACAGGGATCGTCAGCCCCAGCATTTT. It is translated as CASSGYRDRQPQHF.

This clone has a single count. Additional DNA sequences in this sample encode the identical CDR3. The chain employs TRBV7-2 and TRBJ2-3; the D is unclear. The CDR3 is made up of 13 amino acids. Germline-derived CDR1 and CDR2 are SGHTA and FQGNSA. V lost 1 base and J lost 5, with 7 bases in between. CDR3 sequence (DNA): TGTGCCAGCAGCTTAGACCCGGGAGATACGCAGTATTTT. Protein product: CASSLDPGDTQYF.

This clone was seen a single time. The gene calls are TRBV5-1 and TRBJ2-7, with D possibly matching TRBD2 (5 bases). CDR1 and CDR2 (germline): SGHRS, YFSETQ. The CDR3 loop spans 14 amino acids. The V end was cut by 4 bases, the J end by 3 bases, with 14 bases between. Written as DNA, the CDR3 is TGCGCCAGCAGCCCGAGGGAGCTATACTACGAGCAGTACTTC. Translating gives CASSPRELYYEQYF.

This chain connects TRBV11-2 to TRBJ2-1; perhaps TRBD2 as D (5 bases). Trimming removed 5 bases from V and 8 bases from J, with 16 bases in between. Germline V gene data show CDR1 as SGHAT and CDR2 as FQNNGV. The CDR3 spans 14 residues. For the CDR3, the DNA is TGTGCCAGCAGCGTCGGTTGGAGCGGCGATGAGCAGTTCTTC. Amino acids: CASSVGWSGDEQFF.